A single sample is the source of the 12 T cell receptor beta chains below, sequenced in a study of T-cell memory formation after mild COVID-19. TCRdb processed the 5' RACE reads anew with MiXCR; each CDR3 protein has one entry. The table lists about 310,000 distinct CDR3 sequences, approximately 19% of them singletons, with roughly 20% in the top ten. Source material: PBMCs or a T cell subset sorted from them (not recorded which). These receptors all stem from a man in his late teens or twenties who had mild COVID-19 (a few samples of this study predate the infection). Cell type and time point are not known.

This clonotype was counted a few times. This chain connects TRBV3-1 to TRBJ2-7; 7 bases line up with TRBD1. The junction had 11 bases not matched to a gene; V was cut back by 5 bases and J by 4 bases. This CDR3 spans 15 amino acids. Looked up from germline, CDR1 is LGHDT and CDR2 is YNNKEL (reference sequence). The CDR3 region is CASSSGPGGRYEQYV. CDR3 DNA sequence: TGTGCCAGCAGCTCAGGGCCAGGGGGTAGATACGAGCAGTACGTC.

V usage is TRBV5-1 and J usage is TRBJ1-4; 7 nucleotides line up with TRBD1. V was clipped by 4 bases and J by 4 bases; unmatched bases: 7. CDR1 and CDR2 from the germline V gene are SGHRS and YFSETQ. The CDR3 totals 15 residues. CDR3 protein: CASSGAGTDNEKLFF. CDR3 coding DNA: TGCGCCAGCAGCGGAGCCGGGACAGATAATGAAAAACTGTTTTTT. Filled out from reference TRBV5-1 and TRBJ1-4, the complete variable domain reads KAGVTQTPRYLIKTRGQQVTLSCSPISGHRSVSWYQQTPGQGLQFLFEYFSETQRNKGNFPGRFSGRQFSNSRSEMNVSTLELGDSALYLCASSGAGTDNEKLFFGSGTQLSVL.

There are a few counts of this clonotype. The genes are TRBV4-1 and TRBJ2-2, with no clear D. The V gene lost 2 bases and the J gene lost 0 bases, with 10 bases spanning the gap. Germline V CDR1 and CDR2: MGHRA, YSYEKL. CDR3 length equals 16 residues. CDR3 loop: CASSQMGMANTGELFF. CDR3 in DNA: TGCGCCAGCAGCCAAATGGGCATGGCGAACACCGGGGAGCTGTTTTTT.

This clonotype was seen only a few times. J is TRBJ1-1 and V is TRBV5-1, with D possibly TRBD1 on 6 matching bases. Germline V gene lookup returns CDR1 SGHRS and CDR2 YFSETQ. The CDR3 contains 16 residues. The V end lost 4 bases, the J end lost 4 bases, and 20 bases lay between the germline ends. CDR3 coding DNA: TGCGCCAGCAGCCAGGGATGGGGGCGCGAGGGCACTGAAGCTTTCTTT. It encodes CASSQGWGREGTEAFF. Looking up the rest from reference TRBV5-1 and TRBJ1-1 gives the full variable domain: KAGVTQTPRYLIKTRGQQVTLSCSPISGHRSVSWYQQTPGQGLQFLFEYFSETQRNKGNFPGRFSGRQFSNSRSEMNVSTLELGDSALYLCASSQGWGREGTEAFFGQGTRLTVV.

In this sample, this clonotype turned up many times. CDR3 nucleotides: TGTGCCAGCAGTCGACAAACCCTCGGTTCACCCCTCCACTTT. Protein sequence: CASSRQTLGSPLHF. The V gene is TRBV3-1, the J gene TRBJ1-6; D is undetermined. This CDR3 comprises 14 residues. V was clipped by 6 bases and J by 9 bases, with 15 bases between them. Germline V gene sequence: CDR1 LGHDT, CDR2 YNNKEL (reference sequence).

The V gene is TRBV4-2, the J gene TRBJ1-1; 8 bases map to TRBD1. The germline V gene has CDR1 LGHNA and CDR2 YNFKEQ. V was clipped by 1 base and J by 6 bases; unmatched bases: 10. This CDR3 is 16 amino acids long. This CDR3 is CASSQVPTGDFSEAFF. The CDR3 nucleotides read TGTGCCAGCAGCCAAGTGCCGACAGGGGACTTCTCTGAAGCTTTCTTT.

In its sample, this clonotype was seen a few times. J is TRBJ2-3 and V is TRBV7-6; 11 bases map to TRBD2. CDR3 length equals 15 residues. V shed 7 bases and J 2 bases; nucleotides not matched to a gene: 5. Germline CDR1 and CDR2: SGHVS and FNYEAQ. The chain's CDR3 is CASTMTSGATDTQYF. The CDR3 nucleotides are TGTGCCAGCACAATGACTAGCGGGGCCACAGATACGCAGTATTTT.

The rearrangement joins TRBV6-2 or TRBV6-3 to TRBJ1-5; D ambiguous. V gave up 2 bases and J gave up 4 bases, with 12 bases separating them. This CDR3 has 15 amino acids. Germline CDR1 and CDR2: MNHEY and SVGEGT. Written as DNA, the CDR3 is TGTGCCAGCAGTTACGCCCGGGTTGCGAATCAGCCCCAGCATTTT. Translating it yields CASSYARVANQPQHF.

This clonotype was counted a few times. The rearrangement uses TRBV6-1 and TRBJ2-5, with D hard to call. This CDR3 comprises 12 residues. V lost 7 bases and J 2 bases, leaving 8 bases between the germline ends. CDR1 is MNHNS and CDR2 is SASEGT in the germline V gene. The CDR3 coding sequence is TGTGCCAGCACGGCACAGCAAGAGACCCAGTACTTC. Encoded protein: CASTAQQETQYF.

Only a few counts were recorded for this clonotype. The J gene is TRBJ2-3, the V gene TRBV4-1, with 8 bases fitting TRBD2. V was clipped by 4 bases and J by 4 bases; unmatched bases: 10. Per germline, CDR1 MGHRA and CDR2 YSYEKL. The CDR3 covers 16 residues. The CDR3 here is CASSRAGGADPDTQYF. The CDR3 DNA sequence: TGCGCCAGCAGCCGAGCCGGGGGGGCTGACCCAGATACGCAGTATTTT.

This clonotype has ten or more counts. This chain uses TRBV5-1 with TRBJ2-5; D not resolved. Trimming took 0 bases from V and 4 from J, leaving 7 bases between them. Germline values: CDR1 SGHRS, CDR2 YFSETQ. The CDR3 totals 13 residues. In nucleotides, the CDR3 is TGCGCCAGCAGCTTGGAGGGCGGAGAGACCCAGTACTTC. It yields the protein CASSLEGGETQYF.

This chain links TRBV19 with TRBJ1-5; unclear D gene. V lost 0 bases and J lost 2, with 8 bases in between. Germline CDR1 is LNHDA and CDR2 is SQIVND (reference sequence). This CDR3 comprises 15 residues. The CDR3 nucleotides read TGTGCCAGTAGTATAGAAGGATCGCGCAATCAGCCCCAGCATTTT. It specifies CASSIEGSRNQPQHF.